The T cell receptor (beta chain) described here comes from a study of blood T cell repertoires in COVID-19. Study summary: Specimens from acute and convalescent COVID-19 originated in the United States, Italy and Spain. T cells, B-cell-depleted T cells, or PBMCs provided the cDNA or gDNA that served as material.

Per the original data handling: Amplifying reference gene primers gave estimates of nucleated cell counts. Sequencing was performed with immunoSEQ multiplex PCR; in TCRdb, only in-frame clones are kept and a portion is missing. D and trimming were read from the DNA, whereas the V and J calls and clone size are those reported in that table. The table has about 330,000 clones, 87% seen once. The specimen sequenced was peripheral blood. This TCR was recovered from a man aged 25-40 years with COVID-19, enrolled during active disease.

This chain's CDR3 is CASSWTSGDDTQYF. CDR3 DNA sequence: TGTGCCAGCAGCTGGACTAGCGGGGACGATACGCAGTATTTT. This sequence joins TRBV5-4 and TRBJ2-3; 12 nucleotides match TRBD2. The CDR3 consists of 14 residues. Trimming removed 3 bases from V and 6 bases from J; junction bases left unmatched: 2. Germline V gives CDR1 SGHNT, CDR2 YYREEE (reference sequence). Based on the CDR3 plus reference TRBV5-4 and TRBJ2-3, the full variable domain is ETGVTQSPTHLIKTRGQQVTLRCSSQSGHNTVSWYQQALGQGPQFIFQYYREEENGRGNFPPRFSGLQFPNYSSELNVNALELDDSALYLCASSWTSGDDTQYFGPGTRLTVL.